This T cell receptor (beta chain) originates from a study of OX40 agonist ivuxolimab in advanced cancers. Overall study context: One hepatocellular carcinoma and two cutaneous melanoma patients partially responded.

Some clones are missing from TCRdb's copy, which holds only in-frame ones; the method was immunoSEQ multiplex PCR. The sample lists about 79,000 clones, under 85% occurring once. Losses at the gene ends were 4 bases for V and 11 bases for J; bases not matched to a gene: 7. CDR1 is GTSNPN, CDR2 SVGIG, per germline (reference sequence). The CDR3 runs to 11 residues. The V gene is TRBV30, the J gene TRBJ2-5; 7 bases fit TRBD2. The TCR sequence derives from an adult with an advanced solid tumor such as melanoma, head and neck, liver or kidney cancer. The sample consisted of CD4+ or CD8+ T cells sorted from blood, taken in a trial of the OX40 agonist ivuxolimab. The CDR3 nucleotides are TGTGCCTGGAATCTTCGGGAGGAGCAGTACTTC. This codes for CAWNLREEQYF.